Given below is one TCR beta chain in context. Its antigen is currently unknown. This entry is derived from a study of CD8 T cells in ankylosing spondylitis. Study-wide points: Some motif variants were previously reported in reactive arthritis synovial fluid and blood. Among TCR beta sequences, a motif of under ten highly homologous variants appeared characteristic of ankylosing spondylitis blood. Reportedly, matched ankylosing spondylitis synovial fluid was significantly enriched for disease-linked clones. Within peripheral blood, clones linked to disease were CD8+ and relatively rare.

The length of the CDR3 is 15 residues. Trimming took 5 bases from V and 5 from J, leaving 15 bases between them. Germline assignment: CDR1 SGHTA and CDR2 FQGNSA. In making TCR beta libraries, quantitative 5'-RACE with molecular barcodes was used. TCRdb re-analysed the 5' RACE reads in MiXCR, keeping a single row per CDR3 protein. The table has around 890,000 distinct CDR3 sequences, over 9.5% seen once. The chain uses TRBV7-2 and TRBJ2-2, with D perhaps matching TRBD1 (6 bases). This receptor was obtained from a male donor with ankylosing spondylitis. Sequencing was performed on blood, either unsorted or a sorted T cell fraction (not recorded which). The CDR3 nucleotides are TGTGCCAGCAGCCCTCGGACAGACCTGACCGGGGAGCTGTTTTTT. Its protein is CASSPRTDLTGELFF. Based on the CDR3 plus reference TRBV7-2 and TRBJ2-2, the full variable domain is GAGVSQSPSNKVTEKGKDVELRCDPISGHTALYWYRQSLGQGLEFLIYFQGNSAPDKSGLPSDRFSAERTGGSVSTLTIQRTQQEDSAVYLCASSPRTDLTGELFFGEGSRLTVL.